These T cell receptor beta chains were read from a single sample in a study of blood T cell repertoires in COVID-19. Assay used: immunoSEQ multiplex PCR; TCRdb lists only in-frame clones, some missing. This sample carries roughly 380,000 clones, approximately 89% of them seen once, and the ten largest clones take about 1.6%. The material sequenced was peripheral blood. The receptors originated from a woman in her thirties or forties with COVID-19, enrolled during active disease. Each CDR3 is given with its conserved first and last residue. A D gene is named only where the DNA matches it firmly. Only part of the rows carry a size: once, few, many, or a class if the clone is expanded.

j_gene,len,abundance,d_gene,v_gene,CDR3aa,CDR3nt
TRBJ2-7,13,NA,NA,TRBV29-1,CSVDRAGGNEQYF,TGCAGCGTTGATCGTGCAGGGGGGAACGAGCAGTACTTC
TRBJ1-5,17,NA,TRBD1,TRBV7-8,CASSLANGRGLNQPQHF,TGTGCCAGCAGCTTAGCGAATGGTAGGGGGCTCAATCAGCCCCAGCATTTT
TRBJ1-2,15,NA,TRBD1,TRBV5-1,CASSLRTGGMYGYTF,TGCGCCAGCAGCCTTCGGACAGGGGGGATGTATGGCTACACCTTC
TRBJ1-3,17,NA,NA,TRBV18,CASSPRQGKTSGNTIYF,TGTGCCAGCTCCCCTCGGCAGGGCAAGACCTCTGGAAACACCATATATTTT
TRBJ2-2,14,NA,TRBD1,TRBV6-2/TRBV6-3,CASSTPGQVGELFF,TGTGCCAGCAGTACCCCCGGACAGGTTGGGGAGCTGTTTTTT
TRBJ2-5,19,NA,TRBD1,TRBV27,CASSLLGTGRLVYQETQYF,TGTGCCAGCAGTTTACTAGGGACAGGGAGACTTGTGTACCAAGAGACCCAGTACTTC
TRBJ1-3,16,NA,TRBD1,TRBV28,CASIHSQGVAGNTIYF,TGTGCCAGCATCCATAGCCAGGGGGTGGCTGGAAACACCATATATTTT
TRBJ2-1,11,NA,NA,TRBV3-1/TRBV3-2,CASSRTTEQFF,TGTGCCAGCAGCCGGACTACCGAGCAGTTCTTC
TRBJ2-1,16,NA,NA,TRBV18,CASSGYQGISYNEQFF,TGTGCCAGCTCAGGGTACCAGGGGATCTCCTACAATGAGCAGTTCTTC
TRBJ2-7,14,NA,NA,TRBV3-1/TRBV3-2,CASSLLLTGIEQYF,TGTGCCAGCAGCCTTCTTTTAACAGGGATCGAGCAGTACTTC
TRBJ2-3,17,NA,NA,TRBV19,CASSIRGGEPGADTQYF,TGTGCCAGTAGTATCAGGGGAGGGGAGCCTGGGGCAGATACGCAGTATTTT
TRBJ1-6,14,NA,NA,TRBV7-9,CASSFIPPDSPLHF,TGTGCCAGCAGCTTTATACCTCCGGATTCACCCCTCCACTTT
TRBJ1-3,16,NA,NA,TRBV18,CASSPLITQAGNTIYF,TGTGCCAGCTCACCATTAATAACACAGGCTGGAAACACCATATATTTT
TRBJ1-5,13,once,NA,TRBV10-3,CAISGQRNQPQHF,TGTGCCATCAGCGGACAACGCAATCAGCCCCAGCATTTT
TRBJ2-1,19,NA,TRBD2,TRBV7-3,CASSSQGLAGGGQYNEQFF,TGTGCCAGCAGTTCCCAGGGACTAGCGGGGGGAGGGCAATACAATGAGCAGTTCTTC
TRBJ2-5,14,NA,TRBD1,TRBV11-3,CASSPGQQQETQYF,TGTGCCAGCAGCCCGGGACAGCAACAAGAGACCCAGTACTTC
TRBJ1-5,15,NA,NA,TRBV19,CASSTTGSLNQPQHF,TGTGCCAGTAGCACCACAGGTTCCCTCAATCAGCCCCAGCATTTT
TRBJ2-5,15,NA,NA,TRBV28,CASSLHQAGKETQYF,TGTGCCAGCAGCCTACATCAGGCAGGGAAAGAGACCCAGTACTTC
TRBJ2-1,17,NA,NA,TRBV5-1,CASSHTTQGIDYNEQFF,TGCGCCAGCAGCCACACGACACAGGGAATAGACTACAATGAGCAGTTCTTC
TRBJ2-1,15,NA,NA,TRBV9,CASSVAGGGDNEQFF,TGTGCCAGCAGCGTAGCTGGAGGGGGGGACAATGAGCAGTTCTTC
TRBJ1-6,18,few,NA,TRBV20-1,CSASRPGFGGPDLSPLHF,TGCAGTGCTAGTAGGCCCGGATTTGGAGGCCCAGACCTTTCACCCCTCCACTTT
TRBJ1-1,13,NA,TRBD1,TRBV5-1,CASSQLTGNEAFF,TGCGCCAGCAGCCAACTGACAGGGAATGAAGCTTTCTTT
TRBJ2-2,17,NA,NA,TRBV5-1,CASRLYLGREVTGELFF,TGCGCCAGCCGACTCTACTTGGGCAGGGAGGTAACCGGGGAGCTGTTTTTT
TRBJ2-2,14,NA,NA,TRBV6-5,CASLARVAGGELFF,TGTGCCAGCTTGGCGAGGGTAGCAGGCGGGGAGCTGTTTTTT
TRBJ1-2,14,NA,NA,TRBV4-1,CASSQDIKNYGYTF,TGCGCCAGCAGCCAGGACATCAAGAACTATGGCTACACCTTC
TRBJ1-2,15,NA,TRBD1,TRBV19,CASSFGQGLLYGYTF,TGTGCCAGTAGTTTTGGACAGGGCCTCCTCTATGGCTACACCTTC
TRBJ2-1,15,NA,TRBD2,TRBV28,CASSLSASGSGEQFF,TGTGCCAGCAGTTTATCGGCTAGCGGGAGTGGTGAGCAGTTCTTC